This record looks at one T cell receptor beta chain sequence and its context. Its antigen is undetermined. This CDR3 has 15 residues. J gave up 5 bases and V 8 bases, and 10 bases lay outside the gene matches. CDR1 MNHEY and CDR2 SMNVEV come from the germline V gene (reference sequence). CD4+CD25+CD127- Tregs, CD4+CD25- non-Tregs, CD4 and CD8 cells were sorted. Assay used: immunoSEQ multiplex PCR; TCRdb lists only in-frame clones, some missing. The sample has about 66,000 clones; roughly 92% are singletons. These data originate in a study of Tregs in tolerant kidney transplant recipients. About the study: Recipients received nonmyeloablative bone marrow transplants from related graft donors, with transient mixed chimerism.

Study outcomes and limitations: Nucleotide sequences could not be compared across some patients' samples due to primer changes.

The V call is TRBV27, the J call TRBJ1-2; 11 bases match TRBD1. Sequences were derived from CD8+ T cells from blood, sampled before the transplant. The sequence derives from a human donor who received a combined kidney and bone marrow transplant. CDR3 in DNA: TGTGCCAGCCAGATGGGACAGGGGGACCTATATGGCTACACCTTC. Protein product: CASQMGQGDLYGYTF.